Shown below are 27 T cell receptor beta chains from a single sample sequenced in a study of identical twins. Using its own MiXCR run on the 5' RACE reads, TCRdb lists one record per CDR3 protein. The repertoire holds 400,000 or so distinct CDR3 sequences, with approximately 10% as singletons. Sequenced: naive T cells sorted from blood. Receptor source: a woman aged 45-65 years in good health.

Ten or more counts support this clonotype. The chain is built from TRBV4-1 and TRBJ1-1; D is ambiguous. CDR3 length: 17 amino acids. Germline V CDR1 and CDR2: MGHRA, YSYEKL. Trimming took 2 bases from V and 2 from J, leaving 18 bases between them. CDR3 sequence reads: CASSQPTTVYSNTEAFF. For the CDR3, the DNA is TGCGCCAGCAGCCAACCCACCACGGTGTACAGTAACACTGAAGCTTTCTTT.

This clonotype has ten or more counts. One end of the junction fails to match germline, which may point to a read error. The chain combines TRBV5-5 with TRBJ2-2; 9 bases line up with TRBD2. Germline V lookup: CDR1 SGHKS, CDR2 YYEKEE (reference sequence). CDR3 length: 16 residues. Here the CDR3 DNA reads TGTGCCAGCAGCTTGCACGGACTAGCGAATACCGGGGAGCTGTTTTTT. Translation gives CASSLHGLANTGELFF.

CDR3 sequence: CASGGADNEQFF. The CDR3 DNA reads as TGCGCCAGCGGAGGAGCAGACAATGAGCAGTTCTTC. The chain recombines TRBV5-1 with TRBJ2-1, with D possibly being TRBD2 (5 bases). Trimming pared 7 bases from V and 5 bases from J, leaving 10 bases between. This CDR3 has 12 residues. CDR1 SGHRS and CDR2 YFSETQ come from the germline V gene.

This clonotype came up many times. V and J are TRBV9 and TRBJ2-7; D is perhaps TRBD2 (5 bases). CDR3 length: 14 residues. Per germline, CDR1 SGDLS and CDR2 YYNGEE. V shed 3 bases and J shed 3 bases, with 13 bases lying between them. This CDR3 reads CASSGWERNYEQYF. The CDR3 nucleotides are TGTGCCAGCAGCGGCTGGGAGCGGAACTACGAGCAGTACTTC.

This clonotype was detected only a few times. The J gene is TRBJ2-1, the V gene TRBV20-1, with 13 bases fitting TRBD2. Germline assignment: CDR1 DFQATT and CDR2 SNEGSKA (reference sequence). With V trimmed by 5 bases and J by 7 bases, 2 bases remained unmatched. CDR3 length: 13 amino acids. This CDR3 reads CSAGTSGKNEQFF. DNA of the CDR3: TGCAGTGCTGGGACTAGCGGGAAGAATGAGCAGTTCTTC.

The chain carries TRBV5-1 and TRBJ2-7, with D perhaps matching TRBD2 (6 bases). Germline CDR1 is SGHRS and CDR2 is YFSETQ. Trimming cost V 4 bases and J 4 bases, with 9 bases left between them. This CDR3 region has 12 residues. As DNA, the CDR3 is TGCGCCAGCAGCGGAGGGATGTACGAGCAGTACTTC. Translation: CASSGGMYEQYF.

Many counts were recorded for this clonotype. The chain couples TRBV18 to TRBJ1-2, with D tentatively TRBD1 (5 bases). Germline V gene sequence: CDR1 KGHSH, CDR2 LQKENI. V was cut by 0 bases and J by 8 bases, with 10 bases left in between. The CDR3 length is 13 residues. CDR3 loop: CASSPPQGKGYTF. CDR3 DNA sequence: TGTGCCAGCTCACCACCGCAGGGTAAAGGCTACACCTTC.

There are many counts of this clonotype. The chain uses TRBV5-1 and TRBJ2-1; either TRBD1 or TRBD2 may fit D (5 bases each). CDR3 length equals 15 residues. Germline V gene data show CDR1 as SGHRS and CDR2 as YFSETQ. V shed 1 base and J shed 2 bases, with 10 bases lying between them. CDR3 coding DNA: TGCGCCAGCAGCTTGCTGGGGACGGCCTACAATGAGCAGTTCTTC. Translation: CASSLLGTAYNEQFF.

The chain uses TRBV20-1 and TRBJ2-7, with D perhaps TRBD1 (6 bases). Per the germline V gene, CDR1 is DFQATT and CDR2 is SNEGSKA (reference sequence). CDR3 size: 14 residues. Deletions cut 1 base from V and 2 bases from J, with 12 bases between. CDR3 protein: CSARGGAGAYEQYF. CDR3 DNA sequence: TGCAGTGCTAGAGGTGGGGCAGGGGCCTACGAGCAGTACTTC.

The CDR3 loop is CASSSGQKGYEQYF. For the CDR3, the DNA is TGTGCCAGCTCATCGGGACAGAAAGGCTACGAGCAGTACTTC. The chain couples TRBV18 to TRBJ2-7, with TRBD1 matching 7 bases. This CDR3 region has 14 residues. V was clipped by 5 bases and J by 3 bases; unmatched bases: 7. The germline gives CDR1 KGHSH, CDR2 LQKENI. Variable domain in full (rest from reference TRBV18 and TRBJ2-7): NAGVMQNPRHLVRRRGQEARLRCSPMKGHSHVYWYRQLPEEGLKFMVYLQKENIIDESGMPKERFSAEFPKEGPSILRIQQVVRGDSAAYFCASSSGQKGYEQYFGPGTRLTVT.

This clonotype was observed a handful of times. The chain combines TRBV5-4 with TRBJ2-1; 7 positions agree with TRBD2. There are 18 residues in the CDR3. V lost 6 bases to trimming and J lost 0 bases; unmatched junction nucleotides: 15. Germline lookup yields CDR1 SGHNT and CDR2 YYREEE (reference sequence). CDR3 protein: CASTPALAVLSSYNEQFF. CDR3 bases: TGTGCCAGCACCCCGGCCCTAGCGGTATTGAGCTCCTACAATGAGCAGTTCTTC. Full variable domain (outside the CDR3, taken from reference TRBV5-4 and TRBJ2-1): ETGVTQSPTHLIKTRGQQVTLRCSSQSGHNTVSWYQQALGQGPQFIFQYYREEENGRGNFPPRFSGLQFPNYSSELNVNALELDDSALYLCASTPALAVLSSYNEQFFGPGTRLTVL.

This clonotype appeared a few times. V is TRBV2 and J is TRBJ1-2; D remains ambiguous. CDR3 size: 11 residues. The germline V and J ends were trimmed by 5 bases and 7 bases, with 8 bases remaining between them. Germline loops: CDR1 SNHLY, CDR2 FYNNEI. CDR3 bases: TGTGCCAGCAGTCCCGGCAGTGGCTACACCTTC. This gives the protein CASSPGSGYTF.

The J gene is TRBJ2-7, the V gene TRBV15; a possible D gene is TRBD2 (5 bases). Trimming took off 6 bases at V and 2 bases at J, with 8 bases between the two ends. Germline V gives CDR1 LNHNV, CDR2 YYDKDF (reference sequence). This CDR3 contains 12 residues. CDR3: CATRGGTYEQYF. CDR3 DNA sequence: TGTGCCACCAGAGGAGGAACCTACGAGCAGTACTTC.

J is TRBJ2-7 and V is TRBV18; TRBD2 agrees at 7 bases. The germline CDR1 and CDR2 sequences are KGHSH and LQKENI. There are 15 residues in the CDR3. V gave up 6 bases and J gave up 6 bases; unmatched junction bases: 14. CDR3 nucleotide sequence: TGTGCCAGCTCCTCTCAAGGGGCGACGGGAGGCGAGCAGTACTTC. It codes for CASSSQGATGGEQYF.

V is TRBV15 and J is TRBJ2-5; D unresolved. CDR3 size: 14 residues. Trimming cost V 3 bases and J 3 bases, with 11 bases left between them. The germline gives CDR1 LNHNV, CDR2 YYDKDF (reference sequence). The CDR3 DNA reads as TGTGCCACCAGCAGTTGGGTAGCAAAAGAGACCCAGTACTTC. Its translation: CATSSWVAKETQYF.

Only a few counts were recorded for this clonotype. V gene TRBV12-5 combines with J gene TRBJ2-4; TRBD1 aligns across 9 bases. Germline assignment: CDR1 LGHNT and CDR2 FRNRAP. This CDR3 spans 13 amino acids. V shed 5 bases and J 5 bases; nucleotides not matched to a gene: 1. The CDR3 coding sequence is TGTGCTAGTGGTGGGGACAGGGAAAACATTCAGTACTTC. As protein: CASGGDRENIQYF. Full variable domain (missing parts from reference TRBV12-5 and TRBJ2-4): DARVTQTPRHKVTEMGQEVTMRCQPILGHNTVFWYRQTMMQGLELLAYFRNRAPLDDSGMPKDRFSAEMPDATLATLKIQPSEPRDSAVYFCASGGDRENIQYFGAGTRLSVL.

In its sample, this clonotype was seen many times. The chain couples TRBV12-3 or TRBV12-4 to TRBJ2-7; weak D call: TRBD2 (6 bases). The CDR3 is 16 residues long. V was clipped by 6 bases and J by 2 bases, with 20 bases between them. The CDR3 nucleotides read TGTGCCAGCAGCCCCCGGGAGCGGAAAAAGGCCTACGAGCAGTACTTC. As protein: CASSPRERKKAYEQYF.

This clonotype was seen at least ten times. V usage is TRBV20-1 and J usage is TRBJ1-5, with D possibly TRBD1 on 5 matching bases. V was cut by 4 bases and J by 5 bases, with 18 bases left in between. The length of the CDR3 is 15 residues. Germline CDR1 DFQATT, CDR2 SNEGSKA (reference sequence). CDR3 sequence (DNA): TGCAGTGCTATCGAGAGGACACCTACTCATCAGCCCCAGCATTTT. Amino acids: CSAIERTPTHQPQHF.

This clonotype turned up a few times. This CDR3 reads CASREVVTEAFF. In nucleotides, the CDR3 is TGTGCCAGCAGGGAGGTAGTAACTGAAGCTTTCTTT. J is TRBJ1-1 and V is TRBV2; D is unresolved. The CDR3 sequence is 12 residues long. The V and J ends lost 6 bases and 5 bases respectively, with 10 bases between them. Per the germline V gene, CDR1 is SNHLY and CDR2 is FYNNEI.

V is TRBV12-3 or TRBV12-4 and J is TRBJ2-5, with 9 bases lining up with TRBD1. V shed 5 bases, J shed 9 bases, and the junction held 10 bases outside the gene matches. The CDR3 runs to 14 residues. The CDR3 sequence: CASSRGQGLESQYF. For the CDR3, the DNA is TGTGCCAGCAGTAGGGGACAGGGTCTGGAGTCCCAGTACTTC.

This clonotype was recorded many times. The chain is built from TRBV10-3 and TRBJ2-7; TRBD2 aligns across 9 bases. Trimming cost V 0 bases and J 0 bases; bases outside gene matches: 3. The CDR3 has 16 amino acids. Germline lookup yields CDR1 ENHRY and CDR2 SYGVKD. The CDR3 loop is CAISESIAGDSYEQYF. As DNA, the CDR3 is TGTGCCATCAGTGAGTCAATAGCGGGGGACTCCTACGAGCAGTACTTC.

This clonotype was recorded many times. The V gene is TRBV5-5, the J gene TRBJ2-1; D perhaps matches TRBD1 (5 bases). The length of the CDR3 is 14 residues. Germline CDR1 and CDR2: SGHKS and YYEKEE (reference sequence). The V and J ends lost 1 base and 7 bases respectively, with 12 bases between them. CDR3 coding DNA: TGTGCCAGCAGCTTGTTAGGGGATGGGAATGAGCAGTTCTTC. It specifies CASSLLGDGNEQFF.

This clonotype was observed a handful of times. The genes are TRBV7-9 and TRBJ2-2; possible D gene TRBD2, 5 bases. CDR3 length equals 15 residues. Germline V CDR1 and CDR2: SEHNR, FQNEAQ (reference sequence). Trimming took 5 bases from V and 4 from J, leaving 14 bases between them. Here the CDR3 DNA reads TGTGCCAGCAGCCGGAGGACGGACTTCACCGGGGAGCTGTTTTTT. Protein product: CASSRRTDFTGELFF.

The table lists this clonotype with a few counts. V is TRBV6-5 and J is TRBJ2-1, with 9 bases aligning to TRBD2. Germline V gives CDR1 MNHEY, CDR2 SVGAGI. V lost 2 bases to trimming and J lost 0 bases; unmatched junction nucleotides: 5. CDR3 length: 17 residues. The CDR3 coding sequence is TGTGCCAGCAGTTACAATCGCGGGAGGGCCTCCTACAATGAGCAGTTCTTC. Its translation is CASSYNRGRASYNEQFF.

A few counts support this clonotype. The J gene is TRBJ2-1, the V gene TRBV5-1, with a tentative D call TRBD2 (6 bases). This CDR3 contains 15 residues. Germline V gives CDR1 SGHRS, CDR2 YFSETQ. Trimming pared 4 bases from V and 4 bases from J, leaving 15 bases between. CDR3 coding DNA: TGCGCCAGCAGCCGAGACGGGGGTACGTACAATGAGCAGTTCTTC. Translated, it gives CASSRDGGTYNEQFF. The full variable domain, with the rest looked up from reference TRBV5-1 and TRBJ2-1, is KAGVTQTPRYLIKTRGQQVTLSCSPISGHRSVSWYQQTPGQGLQFLFEYFSETQRNKGNFPGRFSGRQFSNSRSEMNVSTLELGDSALYLCASSRDGGTYNEQFFGPGTRLTVL.

The V and J genes are TRBV12-3 or TRBV12-4 and TRBJ1-6; no firm D call. This CDR3 has 14 amino acids. Trimming took 1 base from V and 7 from J, leaving 8 bases between them. The CDR3 DNA is TGTGCCAGCAGTTTAGGGGTCCGCAATTCACCCCTCCACTTT. This translates into CASSLGVRNSPLHF.

CDR3 coding DNA: TGCAGCGTGCTCCGGGGGAACGAGCAGTACGTC. As protein: CSVLRGNEQYV. This sequence joins TRBV29-1 and TRBJ2-7; possible D gene TRBD2, 6 bases. CDR3 length: 11 residues. Germline V lookup: CDR1 SQVTM, CDR2 ANQGSEA. V shed 6 bases and J shed 5 bases, with 11 bases lying between them.